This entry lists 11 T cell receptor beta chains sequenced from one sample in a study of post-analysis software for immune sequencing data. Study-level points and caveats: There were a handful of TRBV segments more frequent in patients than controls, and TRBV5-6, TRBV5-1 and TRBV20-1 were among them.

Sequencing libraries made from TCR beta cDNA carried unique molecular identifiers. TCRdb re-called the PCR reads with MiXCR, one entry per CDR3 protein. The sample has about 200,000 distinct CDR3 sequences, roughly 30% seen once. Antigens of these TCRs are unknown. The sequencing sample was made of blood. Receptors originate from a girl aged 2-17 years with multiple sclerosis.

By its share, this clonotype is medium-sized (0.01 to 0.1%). CDR3 loop: CASSLTPIDTQYF. DNA for the CDR3: TGTGCCAGCAGCTTAACCCCGATCGATACGCAGTATTTT. V is TRBV7-3 and J is TRBJ2-3; D is ambiguous. The germline V gene has CDR1 SGHTA and CDR2 FQGTGA. The CDR3 totals 13 residues. V was clipped by 0 bases and J by 6 bases, with 7 bases between them.

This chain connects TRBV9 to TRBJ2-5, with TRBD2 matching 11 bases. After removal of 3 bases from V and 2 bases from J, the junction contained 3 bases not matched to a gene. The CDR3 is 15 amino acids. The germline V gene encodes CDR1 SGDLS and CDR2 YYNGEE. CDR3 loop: CASSGGLAAQETQYF. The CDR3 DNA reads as TGTGCCAGCAGCGGGGGACTAGCGGCACAAGAGACCCAGTACTTC.

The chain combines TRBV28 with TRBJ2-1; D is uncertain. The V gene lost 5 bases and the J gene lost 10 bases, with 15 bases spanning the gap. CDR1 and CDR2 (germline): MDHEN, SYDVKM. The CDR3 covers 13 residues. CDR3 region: CASSAVWSGEQFF. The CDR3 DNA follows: TGTGCCAGCAGTGCAGTTTGGTCTGGGGAGCAGTTCTTC. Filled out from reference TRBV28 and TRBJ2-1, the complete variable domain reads DVKVTQSSRYLVKRTGEKVFLECVQDMDHENMFWYRQDPGLGLRLIYFSYDVKMKEKGDIPEGYSVSREKKERFSLILESASTNQTSMYLCASSAVWSGEQFFGPGTRLTVL.

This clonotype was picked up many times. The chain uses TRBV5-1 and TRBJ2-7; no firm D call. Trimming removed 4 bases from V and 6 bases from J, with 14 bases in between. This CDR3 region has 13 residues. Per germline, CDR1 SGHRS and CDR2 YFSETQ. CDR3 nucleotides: TGCGCCAGCAGCACCTCCGACGGATTCGAGCAGTACTTC. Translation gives CASSTSDGFEQYF.

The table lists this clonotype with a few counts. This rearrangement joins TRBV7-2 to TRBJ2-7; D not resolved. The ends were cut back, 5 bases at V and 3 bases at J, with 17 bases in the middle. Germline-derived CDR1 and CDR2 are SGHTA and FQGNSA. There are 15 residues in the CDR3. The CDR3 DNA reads TGTGCCAGCAGCCTTGGTGCGCTGGTAGTCTACGAGCAGTACTTC. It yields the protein CASSLGALVVYEQYF. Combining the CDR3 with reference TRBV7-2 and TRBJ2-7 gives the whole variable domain GAGVSQSPSNKVTEKGKDVELRCDPISGHTALYWYRQSLGQGLEFLIYFQGNSAPDKSGLPSDRFSAERTGGSVSTLTIQRTQQEDSAVYLCASSLGALVVYEQYFGPGTRLTVT.

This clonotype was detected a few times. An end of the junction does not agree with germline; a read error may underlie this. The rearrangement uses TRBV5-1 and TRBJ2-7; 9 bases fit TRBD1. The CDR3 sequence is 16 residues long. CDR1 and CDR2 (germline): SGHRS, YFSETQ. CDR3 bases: TGCGCCAGCAGCTTGCCAAGGACAGGGGAACCCTACGAGCGGTACTTC. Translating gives CASSLPRTGEPYERYF.

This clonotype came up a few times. The CDR3 here is CSARDPRRGRYEQYF. CDR3 nucleotides: TGCAGTGCTAGAGATCCCCGCAGGGGGCGCTACGAGCAGTACTTC. J is TRBJ2-7 and V is TRBV20-1; 8 positions agree with TRBD1. Unmatched junction bases numbered 7, after V lost 0 bases and J lost 3 bases. CDR1 is DFQATT, CDR2 SNEGSKA, per germline (reference sequence). The CDR3 sequence is 15 residues long.

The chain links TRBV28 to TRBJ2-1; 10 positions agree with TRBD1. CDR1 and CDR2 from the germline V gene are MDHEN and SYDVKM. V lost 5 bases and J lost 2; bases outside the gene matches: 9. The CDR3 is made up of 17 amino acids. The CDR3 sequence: CASSATGTGVAYNEQFF. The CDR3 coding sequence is TGTGCCAGCAGTGCGACCGGGACAGGGGTTGCCTACAATGAGCAGTTCTTC.

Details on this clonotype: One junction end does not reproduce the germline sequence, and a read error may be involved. CDR3 nucleotide sequence: TGTGCCAGCAGTTACTCGGGGACTGGGGCCAACGTCCCGACTTTC. Translating it yields CASSYSGTGANVPTF. The rearrangement joins TRBV6-5 to TRBJ2-6; D may be TRBD2 (6 bases). From germline, CDR1 is MNHEY and CDR2 SVGAGI. The CDR3 spans 15 residues.

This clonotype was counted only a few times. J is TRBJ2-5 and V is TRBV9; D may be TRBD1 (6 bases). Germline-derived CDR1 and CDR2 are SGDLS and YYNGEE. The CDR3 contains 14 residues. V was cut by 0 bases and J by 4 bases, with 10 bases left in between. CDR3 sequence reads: CASSVAWGRETQYF. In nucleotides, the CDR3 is TGTGCCAGCAGCGTAGCATGGGGGCGAGAGACCCAGTACTTC.

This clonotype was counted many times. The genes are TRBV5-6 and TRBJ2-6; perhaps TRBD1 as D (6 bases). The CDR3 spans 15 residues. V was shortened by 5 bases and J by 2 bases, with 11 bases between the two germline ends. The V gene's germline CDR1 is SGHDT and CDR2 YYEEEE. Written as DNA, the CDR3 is TGTGCCAGCAGAAGAGCAGGGGCTGGGGCCAACGTCCTGACTTTC. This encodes CASRRAGAGANVLTF.